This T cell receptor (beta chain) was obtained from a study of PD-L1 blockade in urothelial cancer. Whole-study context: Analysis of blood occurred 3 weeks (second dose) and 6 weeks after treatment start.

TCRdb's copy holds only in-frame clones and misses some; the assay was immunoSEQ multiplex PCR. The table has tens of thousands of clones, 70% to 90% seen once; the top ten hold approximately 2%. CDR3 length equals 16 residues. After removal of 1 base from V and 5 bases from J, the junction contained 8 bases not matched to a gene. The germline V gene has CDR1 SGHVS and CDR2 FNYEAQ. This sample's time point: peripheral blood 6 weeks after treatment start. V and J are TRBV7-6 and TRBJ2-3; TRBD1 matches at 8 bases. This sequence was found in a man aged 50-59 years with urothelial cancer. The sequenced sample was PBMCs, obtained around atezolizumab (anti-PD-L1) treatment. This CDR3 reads CASSLDGRTGIDTQYF. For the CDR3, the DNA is TGTGCCAGCAGCTTAGATGGGCGGACAGGGATAGATACGCAGTATTTT.